This TCR beta chain was sequenced during a study of shared clonotypes between healthy human individuals. At deep level, the assay was performed. The data were produced by immunoSEQ multiplex PCR, yet TCRdb's version contains in-frame clones alone and is incomplete. The data contain 700,000 to 950,000 clones, roughly 96% of them singletons. In regard to this clone: The antigen is undetermined.

Terminally differentiated effector memory CD45RA+ cells were left out of the naive CD8 fraction, which was CD45RO-negative and positively selected for CCR7. With V trimmed by 3 bases and J by 7 bases, 6 bases remained unmatched. CDR3 length: 14 residues. The germline CDR1 and CDR2 sequences are LNHDA and SQIVND (reference sequence). The study, taken as a whole, reports: The study generally estimated greater richness for naive than memory subsets. Rarefaction demonstrated incomplete sorted-subset sequencing despite large depth. The four-donor shared clonotypes exceeded non-shared clonotypes in generation probability, with non-shared ones scoring lower.

The chain has TRBV19 and TRBJ2-1; the match to TRBD2 covers 7 bases. The sequence was obtained from a man younger than 40 in good health. The specimen was naive CD8+ T cells sorted from blood. CDR3 nucleotide sequence: TGTGCCAGTAGTATGGGGGGGAGCCGAAATGAGCAGTTCTTC. It yields the protein CASSMGGSRNEQFF. The full variable domain, its missing parts supplied by reference TRBV19 and TRBJ2-1, is DGGITQSPKYLFRKEGQNVTLSCEQNLNHDAMYWYRQDPGQGLRLIYYSQIVNDFQKGDIAEGYSVSREKKESFPLTVTSAQKNPTAFYLCASSMGGSRNEQFFGPGTRLTVL.